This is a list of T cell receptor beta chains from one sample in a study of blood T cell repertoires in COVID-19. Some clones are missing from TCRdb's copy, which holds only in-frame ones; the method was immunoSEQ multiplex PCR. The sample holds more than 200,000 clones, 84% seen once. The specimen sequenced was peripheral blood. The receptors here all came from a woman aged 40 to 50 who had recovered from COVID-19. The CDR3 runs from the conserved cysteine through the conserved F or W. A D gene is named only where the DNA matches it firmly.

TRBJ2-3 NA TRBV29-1 CSVGGHRGLTDTQYF
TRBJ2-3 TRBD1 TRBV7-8 CASSSEQGARDTQYF
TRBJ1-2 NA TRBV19 CASRVMDGYTF
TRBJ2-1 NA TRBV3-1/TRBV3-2 CASSQVREQFF
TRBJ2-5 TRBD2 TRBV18 CASSPGTSGSAVVETQYF
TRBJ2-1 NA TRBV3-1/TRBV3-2 CASSQVWGRLNEQFF
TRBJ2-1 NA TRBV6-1 CASSEGEGGVREQFF
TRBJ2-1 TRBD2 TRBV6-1 CASSDTLAGAFNEQFF
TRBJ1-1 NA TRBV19 CASSIEGGTEAFF
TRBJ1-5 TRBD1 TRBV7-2 CASSSTTGASNQPQHF
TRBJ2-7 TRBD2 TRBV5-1 CASSPGGGPYEQYF
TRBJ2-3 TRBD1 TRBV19 CASSPTGARTDTQYF
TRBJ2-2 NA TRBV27 CASSLTLGALGELFF
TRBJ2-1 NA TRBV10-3 CATRPFGEADSEQFF
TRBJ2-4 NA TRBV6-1 CASSERRVQAKNIQYF
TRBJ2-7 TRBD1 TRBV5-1 CASSLSGTGGAQLTYEQYF
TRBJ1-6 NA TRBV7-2 CASSKESSYNSPLHF
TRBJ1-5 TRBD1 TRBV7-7 CASSLDLQGGNQPQHF
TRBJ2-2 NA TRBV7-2 CASTIRAGELFF
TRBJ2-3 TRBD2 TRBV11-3 CASSSRLASNLADTQYF
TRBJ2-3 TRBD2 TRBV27 CASSPGLASTDTQYF
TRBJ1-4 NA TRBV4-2 CASRNTGLQFNEKLFF
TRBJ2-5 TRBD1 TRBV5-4 CASSPVRRTGGLETQYF
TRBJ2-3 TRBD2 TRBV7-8 CASSRSGTSGGALRTDTQYF
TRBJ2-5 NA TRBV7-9 CASSSSVIETQYF
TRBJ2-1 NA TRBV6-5 CASSYPIRGSYNEQFF
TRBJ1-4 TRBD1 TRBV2 CASSTRATGEKLFF
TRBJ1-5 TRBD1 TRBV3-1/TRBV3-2 CASSGTGALQPQHF
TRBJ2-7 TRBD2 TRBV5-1 CASSMGTSGENYEQYF
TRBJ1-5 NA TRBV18 CASSQGGDRSQHF
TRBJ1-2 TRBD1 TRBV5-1 CASSLPRQGANGYTF
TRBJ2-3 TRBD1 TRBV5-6 CASSWTGTSTDTQYF
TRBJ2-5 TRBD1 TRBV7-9 CASSLEAGGRETQYF
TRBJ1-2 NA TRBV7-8 CASSLERYYGYTF
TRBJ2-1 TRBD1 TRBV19 CASSIDLPPGQDNEQFF
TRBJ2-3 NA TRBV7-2 CASSLGGTGGDFTDTQYF
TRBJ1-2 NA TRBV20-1 CSASHGEANYGYTF